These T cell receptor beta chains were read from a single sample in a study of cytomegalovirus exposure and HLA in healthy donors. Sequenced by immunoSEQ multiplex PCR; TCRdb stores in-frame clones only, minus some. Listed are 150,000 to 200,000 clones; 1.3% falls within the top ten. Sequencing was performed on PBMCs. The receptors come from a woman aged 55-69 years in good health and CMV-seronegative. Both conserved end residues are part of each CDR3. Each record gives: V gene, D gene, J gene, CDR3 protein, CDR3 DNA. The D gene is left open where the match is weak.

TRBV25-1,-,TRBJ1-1,CASSEFGGKGTEAFF,TGTGCCAGCAGTGAATTTGGGGGGAAGGGCACTGAAGCTTTCTTT
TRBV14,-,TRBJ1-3,CASSQGRQLSGNTIYF,TGTGCCAGCAGCCAAGGTCGACAGCTCTCTGGAAACACCATATATTTT
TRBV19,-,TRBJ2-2,CASSIARSAGLDGELFF,TGTGCCAGTAGTATAGCTCGTTCGGCAGGGTTAGACGGGGAGCTGTTTTTT
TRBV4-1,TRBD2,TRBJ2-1,CASSRKTSGVYNEQFF,TGCGCCAGCAGCCGTAAAACTAGCGGGGTCTACAATGAGCAGTTCTTC
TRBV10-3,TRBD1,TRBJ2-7,CATLEGQGRVYEQYF,TGTGCCACCCTAGAGGGACAGGGTCGAGTTTACGAGCAGTACTTC
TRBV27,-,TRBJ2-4,CASTDRQSSIQYF,TGTGCCAGCACCGACAGGCAGTCAAGCATTCAGTACTTC
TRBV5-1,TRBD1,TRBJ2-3,CASSMDRRTDTQYF,TGCGCCAGCAGCATGGACAGGCGCACAGATACGCAGTATTTT
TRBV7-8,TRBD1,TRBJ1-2,CASSLETGEYGYTF,TGTGCCAGCAGCTTAGAGACAGGGGAGTATGGCTACACCTTC
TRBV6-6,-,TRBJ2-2,CASSGQGANTGELFF,TGTGCCAGCAGTGGTCAGGGCGCGAACACCGGGGAGCTGTTTTTT
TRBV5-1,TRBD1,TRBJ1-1,CASSPSPSTGGLDTEAFF,TGCGCCAGCAGCCCCAGCCCTTCCACAGGGGGCTTGGACACTGAAGCTTTCTTT
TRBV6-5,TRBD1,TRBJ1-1,CASSLLVRGEAFF,TGTGCCAGCAGCCTACTGGTCAGGGGGGAAGCTTTCTTT
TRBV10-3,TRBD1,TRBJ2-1,CAIGQGAEDEQFF,TGTGCCATCGGGCAGGGGGCGGAAGATGAGCAGTTCTTC
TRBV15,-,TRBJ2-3,CATSSGGRNTDTQYF,TGTGCCACCAGCAGTGGGGGCAGGAACACAGATACGCAGTATTTT
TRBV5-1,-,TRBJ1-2,CASSLGGGSGYGYTF,TGCGCCAGCAGCTTGGGCGGGGGCTCGGGCTATGGCTACACCTTC
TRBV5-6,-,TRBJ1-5,CASSRGGSDQPQHF,TGTGCCAGCAGCCGGGGGGGGTCCGATCAGCCCCAGCATTTT
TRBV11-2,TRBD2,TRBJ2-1,CASRQTSGGQNEQFF,TGTGCCAGCAGACAGACTAGCGGAGGGCAGAATGAGCAGTTCTTC